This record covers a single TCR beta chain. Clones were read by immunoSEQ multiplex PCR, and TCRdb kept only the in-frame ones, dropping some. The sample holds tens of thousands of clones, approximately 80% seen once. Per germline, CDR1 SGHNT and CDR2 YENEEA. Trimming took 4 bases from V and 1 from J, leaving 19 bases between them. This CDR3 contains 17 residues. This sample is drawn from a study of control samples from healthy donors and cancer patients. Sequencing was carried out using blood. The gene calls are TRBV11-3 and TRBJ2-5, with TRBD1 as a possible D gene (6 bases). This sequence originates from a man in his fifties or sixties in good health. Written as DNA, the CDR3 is TGTGCCAGCAGCTCCCACCAGGGGCCAAGGGGCCAAGAGACCCAGTACTTC. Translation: CASSSHQGPRGQETQYF.